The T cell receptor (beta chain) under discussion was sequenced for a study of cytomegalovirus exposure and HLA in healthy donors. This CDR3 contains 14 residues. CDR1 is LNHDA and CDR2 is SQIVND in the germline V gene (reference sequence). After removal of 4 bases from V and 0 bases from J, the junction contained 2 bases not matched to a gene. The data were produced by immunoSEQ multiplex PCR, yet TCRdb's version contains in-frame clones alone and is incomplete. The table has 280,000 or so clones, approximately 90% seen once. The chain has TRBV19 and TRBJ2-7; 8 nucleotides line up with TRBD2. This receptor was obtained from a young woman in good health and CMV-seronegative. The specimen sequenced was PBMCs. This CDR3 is CASSTGGHSYEQYF. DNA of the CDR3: TGTGCCAGTAGTACGGGAGGGCACTCCTACGAGCAGTACTTC.